The 26 T cell receptor beta chains below all came from one sample that was sequenced in a study of T cell responses to AZD1222 COVID-19 vaccine. The protocol was immunoSEQ multiplex PCR, while the TCRdb copy is restricted to in-frame clones and leaves out a portion. The sample has approximately 180,000 clones, roughly nine tenths seen once. This specimen consisted of peripheral blood, obtained on day 0 of AZD1222 vaccination. These receptors all stem from an adult in good health.

This chain's CDR3 is CASSSGQQNTEAFF. The CDR3 coding sequence is TGTGCCAGCAGTTCCGGACAGCAAAACACTGAAGCTTTCTTT. The genes are TRBV27 and TRBJ1-1; tentative D call: TRBD1 (6 bases). Germline V gene data show CDR1 as MNHEY and CDR2 as SMNVEV (reference sequence). Trimming pared 4 bases from V and 2 bases from J, leaving 11 bases between. The CDR3 runs 14 residues.

This clone was counted between two and nine times. The chain has TRBV19 and TRBJ1-1; D is perhaps TRBD1 (5 bases). Trimming cost V 4 bases and J 4 bases, with 16 bases left between them. This CDR3 region has 15 residues. Germline-derived CDR1 and CDR2 are LNHDA and SQIVND (reference sequence). The CDR3 coding sequence is TGTGCCAGTAGTACCGGGGGAGGGGCGGGCACTGAAGCTTTCTTT. Protein: CASSTGGGAGTEAFF. Using reference TRBV19 and TRBJ1-1 for the parts outside the CDR3, the full variable domain is DGGITQSPKYLFRKEGQNVTLSCEQNLNHDAMYWYRQDPGQGLRLIYYSQIVNDFQKGDIAEGYSVSREKKESFPLTVTSAQKNPTAFYLCASSTGGGAGTEAFFGQGTRLTVV.

The V call is TRBV7-6, the J call TRBJ2-2; a possible D gene is TRBD2 (5 bases). The V end was cut by 1 base, the J end by 7 bases, with 7 bases between. The germline CDR1 and CDR2 sequences are SGHVS and FNYEAQ. The CDR3 totals 13 residues. The CDR3 region has the DNA TGTGCCAGCAGCTTAGGTCGGGGCGGGGAGCTGTTTTTT. Its translation is CASSLGRGGELFF.

The rearrangement joins TRBV9 to TRBJ2-7; TRBD2 matches 15 bases. The CDR3 has 18 amino acids. V was clipped by 3 bases and J by 2 bases; unmatched bases: 9. Germline CDR1 SGDLS, CDR2 YYNGEE. This CDR3 reads CASSGGLAGGQGAYEQYF. CDR3 DNA sequence: TGTGCCAGCAGCGGAGGACTAGCGGGGGGGCAGGGTGCCTACGAGCAGTACTTC.

The V gene is TRBV27, the J gene TRBJ1-3, with D unresolved. Germline CDR1 and CDR2: MNHEY and SMNVEV (reference sequence). The CDR3 length is 15 residues. The V gene lost 3 bases and the J gene lost 0 bases, with 9 bases spanning the gap. CDR3 in amino acids: CASSFRLDSGNTIYF. The CDR3 bases are TGTGCCAGCAGTTTCCGTTTGGACTCTGGAAACACCATATATTTT.

This rearrangement joins TRBV6-5 to TRBJ2-1; 9 bases fit TRBD1. Germline CDR1 and CDR2: MNHEY and SVGAGI. V gave up 6 bases and J gave up 3 bases; unmatched junction bases: 6. There are 15 residues in the CDR3. In nucleotides, the CDR3 is TGTGCCAGCAGGACCGGGACAGGGAGCTACAATGAGCAGTTCTTC. As protein: CASRTGTGSYNEQFF.

The chain combines TRBV2 with TRBJ2-1; 9 bases agree with TRBD1. CDR1 SNHLY and CDR2 FYNNEI come from the germline V gene. V lost 6 bases, J lost 0 bases, and 6 bases stayed unmatched. There are 16 residues in the CDR3. The CDR3 here is CASRTQGAGSYNEQFF. CDR3 coding DNA: TGTGCCAGCAGGACACAGGGGGCTGGCTCCTACAATGAGCAGTTCTTC.

In this sample, this clone turned up once. The chain couples TRBV7-2 to TRBJ2-7; D might be TRBD1 (6 bases). CDR1 and CDR2 (germline): SGHTA, FQGNSA. Trimming removed 5 bases at V and 0 bases at J, with 14 bases between. The CDR3 totals 15 residues. Written as DNA, the CDR3 is TGTGCCAGCAGCCTAGGACAGATAAGCTCCTACGAGCAGTACTTC. This sequence encodes CASSLGQISSYEQYF.

The chain has TRBV4-1 and TRBJ1-2; 10 bases are a match to TRBD1. Germline values: CDR1 MGHRA, CDR2 YSYEKL. This CDR3 is 15 amino acids long. The J segment lost 9 bases and the V segment lost 4 bases, leaving 11 bases of the junction unmatched. CDR3 region: CASSREGTGEVRYTF. In DNA form, the CDR3 reads TGCGCCAGCAGCCGAGAGGGGACAGGGGAAGTTCGCTACACCTTC.

This chain joins TRBV27 and TRBJ2-3; either TRBD1 or TRBD2 may supply D (10 bases each). The germline V and J ends were trimmed by 5 bases and 1 base, with 25 bases remaining between them. This CDR3 contains 19 residues. Germline V CDR1 and CDR2: MNHEY, SMNVEV (reference sequence). The DNA of the CDR3 is TGTGCCAGCAGTCTCCCGGGACAGGGGCTAGCGGGGGGCACAGATACGCAGTATTTT. The encoded protein is CASSLPGQGLAGGTDTQYF.

This clone has just one count. The chain links TRBV5-1 to TRBJ2-3; D perhaps matches TRBD2 (6 bases). Germline V gene sequence: CDR1 SGHRS, CDR2 YFSETQ. CDR3 length: 17 residues. Trimming left V 1 base short and J 2 bases short, with 17 bases between. The CDR3 loop reads CASSLSGSSGSTDTQYF. The CDR3 DNA reads as TGCGCCAGCAGCTTGTCCGGATCAAGCGGGTCCACAGATACGCAGTATTTT.

The V and J genes are TRBV15 and TRBJ2-5, with a weak D call TRBD2 (6 bases). From germline, CDR1 is LNHNV and CDR2 YYDKDF (reference sequence). The CDR3 length is 13 residues. The ends were cut back, 7 bases at V and 9 bases at J, with 18 bases in the middle. The CDR3 DNA reads TGTGCCACCAAACCGAGCGGGCCCGAGGCCCAGTACTTC. Amino acid sequence: CATKPSGPEAQYF. The variable domain in full, completed from reference TRBV15 and TRBJ2-5, reads DAMVIQNPRYQVTQFGKPVTLSCSQTLNHNVMYWYQQKSSQAPKLLFHYYDKDFNNEADTPDNFQSRRPNTSFCFLDIRSPGLGDTAMYLCATKPSGPEAQYFGPGTRLLVL.

The J gene is TRBJ1-1, the V gene TRBV6-6, with 7 nucleotides matching TRBD1. V trimming: 6 bases; J trimming: 5 bases; junction bases outside the gene matches: 12. This CDR3 is 15 amino acids long. Germline V gives CDR1 MNHNY, CDR2 SVGAGI (reference sequence). The CDR3: CASSPTGNRGTEAFF. The CDR3 region has the DNA TGTGCCAGCAGCCCGACCGGTAACAGGGGAACTGAAGCTTTCTTT.

The genes are TRBV11-2 and TRBJ2-7; 7 bases map to TRBD2. The CDR3 covers 14 residues. CDR1 is SGHAT, CDR2 FQNNGV, per germline. V shed 5 bases and J 0 bases; nucleotides not matched to a gene: 4. DNA of the CDR3: TGTGCCAGCAGCATCTCTAGCGGCTCCTACGAGCAGTACTTC. Its protein is CASSISSGSYEQYF.

This CDR3 is CASSLGAPLSTYEQYF. For the CDR3, the DNA is TGTGCCAGCAGCTTAGGGGCCCCTCTGTCCACCTACGAGCAGTACTTC. The J gene is TRBJ2-7, the V gene TRBV7-9; D uncertain. The CDR3 covers 16 residues. V dropped 1 base and J dropped 2 bases, with 15 bases sitting between them. Per the germline V gene, CDR1 is SEHNR and CDR2 is FQNEAQ (reference sequence).

V usage is TRBV6-5 and J usage is TRBJ1-5, with D perhaps TRBD1 (5 bases). This CDR3 comprises 13 residues. Trimming pared 6 bases from V and 8 bases from J, leaving 14 bases between. Germline values: CDR1 MNHEY, CDR2 SVGAGI. CDR3 coding DNA: TGTGCCAGCAGGTCCCATCCGGGGGAGCCCCAGCATTTT. As protein: CASRSHPGEPQHF.

This chain joins TRBV6-2 or TRBV6-3 and TRBJ2-7; possible D gene TRBD1, 5 bases. The V gene's germline CDR1 is MNHEY and CDR2 SVGEGT. This CDR3 is 14 amino acids long. Trimming pared 1 base from V and 3 bases from J, leaving 10 bases between. Here the CDR3 reads CASSYLRQGYEQYF. The CDR3 nucleotides read TGTGCCAGCAGTTACTTACGGCAGGGCTACGAGCAGTACTTC.

CDR3 amino acids: CASSPTGTSNYGYTF. CDR3 nucleotides: TGTGCCAGCTCACCAACAGGGACCTCTAACTATGGCTACACCTTC. The V and J genes are TRBV18 and TRBJ1-2; D possibly corresponds to TRBD1 (6 bases). CDR1 and CDR2 (germline): KGHSH, LQKENI. Trimming stripped 2 bases from V and 0 bases from J, with 10 bases between. The CDR3 is made up of 15 amino acids.

The J gene is TRBJ2-3, the V gene TRBV19; the D gene is possibly TRBD1 (5 bases). The CDR3 covers 13 residues. Germline CDR1 is LNHDA and CDR2 is SQIVND (reference sequence). The V end was cut by 8 bases, the J end by 3 bases, with 12 bases between. The CDR3 spells CASGHSGTDTQYF. DNA for the CDR3: TGTGCCAGTGGTCACTCAGGGACAGATACGCAGTATTTT.

CDR3 amino acids: CASSAGLASYNEQFF. The CDR3 DNA is TGTGCCAGCAGCGCCGGACTAGCGAGCTACAATGAGCAGTTCTTC. The rearrangement uses TRBV9 and TRBJ2-1; TRBD2 agrees at 9 bases. This CDR3 has 15 residues. CDR1 and CDR2 (germline): SGDLS, YYNGEE. V was clipped by 3 bases and J by 3 bases; unmatched bases: 4.

The V call is TRBV20-1, the J call TRBJ1-1; 8 nucleotides match TRBD1. This CDR3 has 11 residues. The germline V gene has CDR1 DFQATT and CDR2 SNEGSKA (reference sequence). V was pared by 1 base and J by 10 bases, with 2 bases of the junction left unmatched. For the CDR3, the DNA is TGCAGTGCTAGAGGCGACAGGGGAGCTTTCTTT. It translates to CSARGDRGAFF.

The chain recombines TRBV7-9 with TRBJ1-2; no clear D. CDR1 SEHNR and CDR2 FQNEAQ come from the germline V gene (reference sequence). This CDR3 is built from 14 residues. V was cut by 0 bases and J by 0 bases, with 5 bases left in between. CDR3 DNA: TGTGCCAGCAGCTTAGCCAGGTCTAACTATGGCTACACCTTC. Amino acids: CASSLARSNYGYTF.

This chain joins TRBV27 and TRBJ2-1; 10 bases agree with TRBD2. Germline V gene data show CDR1 as MNHEY and CDR2 as SMNVEV (reference sequence). Unmatched junction bases numbered 6, after V lost 3 bases and J lost 4 bases. This CDR3 is 16 amino acids long. The CDR3 is CASSLSSGGLYNEQFF. The CDR3 DNA reads TGTGCCAGCAGTTTGTCTAGCGGGGGACTATACAATGAGCAGTTCTTC.

Here the CDR3 DNA reads TGCGCCAGCAGCTTGGTGCCTGACCAAGAGACCCAGTACTTC. Its protein product is CASSLVPDQETQYF. The rearrangement uses TRBV5-1 and TRBJ2-5, with D hard to call. CDR3 length: 14 residues. Trimming pared 0 bases from V and 0 bases from J, leaving 6 bases between. Germline lookup yields CDR1 SGHRS and CDR2 YFSETQ. Combining the CDR3 with reference TRBV5-1 and TRBJ2-5 gives the whole variable domain KAGVTQTPRYLIKTRGQQVTLSCSPISGHRSVSWYQQTPGQGLQFLFEYFSETQRNKGNFPGRFSGRQFSNSRSEMNVSTLELGDSALYLCASSLVPDQETQYFGPGTRLLVL.

The chain couples TRBV7-2 to TRBJ1-2; 7 bases line up with TRBD1. The CDR3 extends over 15 amino acids. In germline, CDR1 is SGHTA, CDR2 FQGNSA. Unmatched junction bases numbered 10, after V lost 6 bases and J lost 3 bases. The CDR3 nucleotides are TGTGCCAGCAGTCGAGACGGGACAGTCGACTATGGCTACACCTTC. Translating gives CASSRDGTVDYGYTF. The complete variable domain, with remaining parts taken from reference TRBV7-2 and TRBJ1-2, reads GAGVSQSPSNKVTEKGKDVELRCDPISGHTALYWYRQSLGQGLEFLIYFQGNSAPDKSGLPSDRFSAERTGGSVSTLTIQRTQQEDSAVYLCASSRDGTVDYGYTFGSGTRLTVV.

The V and J genes are TRBV14 and TRBJ2-7; D ambiguous. Germline lookup yields CDR1 SGHDN and CDR2 FVKESK. The length of the CDR3 is 16 residues. The V and J ends lost 2 bases and 2 bases respectively, with 16 bases between them. Written as DNA, the CDR3 is TGTGCCAGCAGCCAAATAATGGGCGCCGCTACCTACGAGCAGTACTTC. Translated: CASSQIMGAATYEQYF. Drawing the rest from reference TRBV14 and TRBJ2-7, the complete variable domain is EAGVTQFPSHSVIEKGQTVTLRCDPISGHDNLYWYRRVMGKEIKFLLHFVKESKQDESGMPNNRFLAERTGGTYSTLKVQPAELEDSGVYFCASSQIMGAATYEQYFGPGTRLTVT.